This T cell receptor beta chain was recovered during a study of T cell responses to AZD1222 COVID-19 vaccine. Overall study findings and caveats: Only 5 or 6 people who got AZD1222 tested seropositive at baseline. Spike-specific TCR breadth rose after two AZD1222 doses, and depth rose as well. Spike-wide vaccine-associated CD4 TCRs dominated at 160-218 and 743-854.

Comments on this clone: What it binds is unknown.

The CDR3 loop spans 16 amino acids. V lost 1 base to trimming and J lost 2 bases; unmatched junction nucleotides: 3. CDR1 and CDR2 (germline): SGHRS, YFSETQ. Assay used: immunoSEQ multiplex PCR; TCRdb lists only in-frame clones, some missing. The sample lists about 170,000 clones; approximately 95% were seen once. Material: peripheral blood, obtained on day 0 of AZD1222 vaccination. This clonotype was obtained from an adult in good health. The chain has TRBV5-1 and TRBJ2-5, with 12 bases identical to TRBD2. CDR3 coding DNA: TGCGCCAGCAGCTTGCTCCTAGCGGGGGGGCAAGAGACCCAGTACTTC. Translation gives CASSLLLAGGQETQYF.